One and the same sample provided the 32 T cell receptor beta chains below, sequenced in a study of OX40 agonist ivuxolimab in advanced cancers. The protocol was immunoSEQ multiplex PCR, while the TCRdb copy is restricted to in-frame clones and leaves out a portion. The sample contains tens of thousands of clones, about nine tenths of which appear only once. The starting material was CD4+ or CD8+ T cells sorted from blood, obtained in a trial of the OX40 agonist ivuxolimab. The receptors were gathered from an adult with an advanced solid tumor such as melanoma, head and neck, liver or kidney cancer.

The V call is TRBV10-3, the J call TRBJ2-3, with 10 bases aligning to TRBD2. The CDR3 contains 15 residues. CDR1 ENHRY and CDR2 SYGVKD come from the germline V gene. V was pared by 4 bases and J by 2 bases, with 3 bases of the junction left unmatched. CDR3 loop: CAISASGSSTDTQYF. CDR3 sequence (DNA): TGTGCCATCAGTGCTAGCGGGAGCTCCACAGATACGCAGTATTTT.

The chain is built from TRBV13 and TRBJ2-7; D gene unclear. Germline V CDR1 and CDR2: PRHDT, FYEKMQ (reference sequence). CDR3 size: 12 residues. The V and J ends lost 4 bases and 0 bases respectively, with 4 bases between them. CDR3 protein: CASSSSSYEQYF. The CDR3 DNA reads as TGTGCCAGCAGCTCGAGCTCCTACGAGCAGTACTTC.

This clone was seen a single time. The chain is built from TRBV2 and TRBJ2-3, with 7 bases matching TRBD1. The CDR3 loop spans 15 amino acids. V trimming: 5 bases; J trimming: 4 bases; junction bases outside the gene matches: 9. From germline, CDR1 is SNHLY and CDR2 FYNNEI. CDR3 region: CASSPGQQGADTQYF. Here the CDR3 DNA reads TGTGCCAGCAGTCCAGGGCAGCAGGGGGCAGATACGCAGTATTTT.

The rearrangement links TRBV6-5 to TRBJ2-5, with D possibly being TRBD1 or TRBD2 (5 bases each). CDR1 and CDR2 from the germline V gene are MNHEY and SVGAGI. This CDR3 region has 16 residues. Trimming removed 2 bases from V and 2 bases from J, with 15 bases in between. CDR3 sequence (DNA): TGTGCCAGCAGTTACGACTTTTTCGGGGCGCAAGAGACCCAGTACTTC. It is translated as CASSYDFFGAQETQYF.

This rearrangement joins TRBV6-5 to TRBJ2-1; 7 nucleotides agree with TRBD2. V shed 5 bases and J 2 bases; nucleotides not matched to a gene: 0. The CDR3 loop spans 13 amino acids. Germline V gives CDR1 MNHEY, CDR2 SVGAGI. The CDR3 region is CASSLAAYNEQFF. The DNA of the CDR3 is TGTGCCAGCAGTCTAGCGGCCTACAATGAGCAGTTCTTC.

The count of this clone is one. V is TRBV19 and J is TRBJ2-2; a weak D match, TRBD2 (6 bases). Looked up from germline, CDR1 is LNHDA and CDR2 is SQIVND (reference sequence). CDR3 length: 16 amino acids. With 6 bases removed from V and 4 bases from J, the gap between germline ends came to 18 bases. Here the CDR3 DNA reads TGTGCCAGTAGGATGGCGGGACCGTCGATCACCGGGGAGCTGTTTTTT. It is translated as CASRMAGPSITGELFF.

This clone was detected once. The J gene is TRBJ2-7, the V gene TRBV7-2; D not resolved. Trimming took 2 bases from V and 1 from J, leaving 12 bases between them. CDR3 size: 15 residues. From germline, CDR1 is SGHTA and CDR2 FQGNSA. The CDR3 loop reads CASSLIGSWSYEQYF. CDR3 DNA sequence: TGTGCCAGCAGCTTAATAGGCAGTTGGTCCTACGAGCAGTACTTC.

The chain has TRBV11-2 and TRBJ2-7; either TRBD1 or TRBD2 may fit D (5 bases each). V gave up 1 base and J gave up 7 bases, with 11 bases separating them. Germline V lookup: CDR1 SGHAT, CDR2 FQNNGV. The CDR3 runs to 13 residues. In DNA, the CDR3 is TGTGCCAGCAGCTTAGTTGGGACGGGAGAGCAGTACTTC. Protein: CASSLVGTGEQYF.

The chain links TRBV2 to TRBJ2-5; 10 nucleotides align to TRBD2. Per the germline V gene, CDR1 is SNHLY and CDR2 is FYNNEI. This CDR3 is 15 amino acids long. V trimming: 4 bases; J trimming: 5 bases; junction bases outside the gene matches: 7. The CDR3 DNA follows: TGTGCCAGCAGTGTGGGGCTAGCGGGAGTGGAGACCCAGTACTTC. Translation gives CASSVGLAGVETQYF.

This chain connects TRBV4-2 to TRBJ1-4; D is possibly TRBD1 (6 bases). CDR1 and CDR2 from the germline V gene are LGHNA and YNFKEQ. V lost 4 bases and J 8 bases, leaving 14 bases between the germline ends. The CDR3 spans 14 residues. The CDR3 coding sequence is TGTGCCAGCAGCCCCGAGGGGGGAGGGGAAAAACTGTTTTTT. Encoded protein: CASSPEGGGEKLFF.

This clone appeared a single time. The V call is TRBV9, the J call TRBJ2-1; 7 nucleotides line up with TRBD2. V lost 0 bases, J lost 10 bases, and 7 bases stayed unmatched. The germline gives CDR1 SGDLS, CDR2 YYNGEE. The CDR3 runs 14 residues. The CDR3 reads CASSVVGGSMEQFF. CDR3 sequence (DNA): TGTGCCAGCAGCGTAGTGGGCGGGAGCATGGAGCAGTTCTTC.

The chain links TRBV27 to TRBJ2-5; the match to TRBD2 covers 8 bases. TRBJ2-7 explains the end of the DNA better; the J call may be wrong. The V gene's germline CDR1 is MNHEY and CDR2 SMNVEV (reference sequence). This CDR3 contains 14 residues. The CDR3 region is CASISTSGLYEQYF. In nucleotides, the CDR3 is TGTGCCAGCATTAGCACTAGCGGCCTCTACGAGCAGTACTTC.

This clone was picked up a small number of times. The chain has TRBV28 and TRBJ2-1, with a tentative D call TRBD1 (5 bases). The germline V and J ends were trimmed by 4 bases and 4 bases, with 11 bases remaining between them. The germline CDR1 and CDR2 sequences are MDHEN and SYDVKM. CDR3 length: 14 amino acids. CDR3 nucleotides: TGTGCCAGCAGTTCCCCTCGACAGTACAATGAGCAGTTCTTC. Translation: CASSSPRQYNEQFF.

The chain combines TRBV4-1 with TRBJ2-7, with 7 nucleotides matching TRBD1. V was pared by 1 base and J by 3 bases, with 6 bases of the junction left unmatched. Germline CDR1 MGHRA, CDR2 YSYEKL. CDR3 length equals 15 residues. CDR3 sequence reads: CASSQGDSEFYEQYF. The CDR3 DNA reads TGCGCCAGCAGCCAAGGGGACAGCGAATTCTACGAGCAGTACTTC.

V usage is TRBV7-6 and J usage is TRBJ2-1; 9 nucleotides match TRBD1. The CDR3 sequence is 14 residues long. CDR1 and CDR2 from the germline V gene are SGHVS and FNYEAQ. With V trimmed by 6 bases and J by 7 bases, 7 bases remained unmatched. The CDR3 sequence is CASSHDRGVNEQFF. The DNA for the CDR3 is TGTGCCAGCAGTCATGACAGGGGGGTAAATGAGCAGTTCTTC.

The sample holds one count of this clone. The chain employs TRBV2 and TRBJ1-2, with D uncertain. Per germline, CDR1 SNHLY and CDR2 FYNNEI. Trimming pared 2 bases from V and 3 bases from J, leaving 13 bases between. The CDR3 loop spans 15 amino acids. CDR3 amino acids: CASSESWQADYGYTF. As DNA, the CDR3 is TGTGCCAGCAGTGAATCTTGGCAGGCAGACTATGGCTACACCTTC.

J is TRBJ2-1 and V is TRBV4-3; maybe TRBD2 (5 bases). The CDR3 extends over 15 amino acids. Germline assignment: CDR1 LGHNA and CDR2 YSLEER. V was shortened by 0 bases and J by 7 bases, with 13 bases between the two germline ends. In DNA, the CDR3 is TGCGCCAGCAGCCAAGAGAGGCTAGCCGGGAATGAGCAGTTCTTC. Translated: CASSQERLAGNEQFF.

J is TRBJ2-1 and V is TRBV7-9; no definite D call. The germline CDR1 and CDR2 sequences are SEHNR and FQNEAQ (reference sequence). With 5 bases removed from V and 4 bases from J, the gap between germline ends came to 9 bases. The CDR3 is 13 amino acids. The CDR3 coding sequence is TGTGCCAGCAGCCCCTCCCGGTACAATGAGCAGTTCTTC. Translated, it gives CASSPSRYNEQFF.

The J gene is TRBJ2-5, the V gene TRBV6-5; D remains unclear. The CDR3 is made up of 14 amino acids. CDR1 and CDR2 (germline): MNHEY, SVGAGI. Trimming stripped 6 bases from V and 2 bases from J, with 13 bases between. CDR3 DNA sequence: TGTGCCAGCAGCCCGGCTGGGGTTCAAGAGACCCAGTACTTC. Residues: CASSPAGVQETQYF.

The V call is TRBV7-9, the J call TRBJ2-1; D uncertain. This CDR3 is 11 amino acids long. Trimming pared 3 bases from V and 9 bases from J, leaving 6 bases between. Per the germline V gene, CDR1 is SEHNR and CDR2 is FQNEAQ (reference sequence). The CDR3, as DNA: TGTGCCAGCAGCTTCGGGTCTGAGCAGTTCTTC. Protein sequence: CASSFGSEQFF.

The chain uses TRBV2 and TRBJ2-3, with a possible D match to TRBD2 (5 bases). Germline loops: CDR1 SNHLY, CDR2 FYNNEI. This CDR3 has 14 amino acids. V was cut by 4 bases and J by 1 base, with 9 bases left in between. The CDR3 sequence is CASSGAVGTDTQYF. CDR3 DNA: TGTGCCAGCAGTGGAGCGGTCGGCACAGATACGCAGTATTTT.

The chain recombines TRBV11-1 with TRBJ2-3; possibly TRBD1 or TRBD2 for D (5 bases each). Trimming removed 6 bases from V and 2 bases from J, with 15 bases in between. This CDR3 has 15 residues. Germline CDR1 is SGHAT and CDR2 is FQDESV (reference sequence). The CDR3 loop reads CASSSPGRDTDTQYF. The DNA of the CDR3 is TGTGCCAGCAGTTCTCCGGGACGGGACACAGATACGCAGTATTTT.

V usage is TRBV1 and J usage is TRBJ1-2. TRBV1 is a listed pseudogene. CDR3 length: 14 amino acids. CDR3: CTSRHMRKTYGYTF. The CDR3, as DNA: TGCACCAGCAGACACATGCGAAAGACCTATGGCTACACCTTC.

The J gene is TRBJ1-6, the V gene TRBV2; D remains ambiguous. Germline-derived CDR1 and CDR2 are SNHLY and FYNNEI. V was shortened by 6 bases and J by 3 bases, with 15 bases between the two germline ends. The CDR3 is 16 residues long. The CDR3 DNA follows: TGTGCCAGCAGATCCGGGTCCTACTACTATAATTCACCCCTCCACTTT. This sequence encodes CASRSGSYYYNSPLHF.

Here the CDR3 DNA reads TGTGCCAGCAGCTTGGAGAGTACCTGGGACGAGCAGTACTTC. Translating it yields CASSLESTWDEQYF. The rearrangement links TRBV5-4 to TRBJ2-7, with D hard to call. The CDR3 is 14 residues long. Per the germline V gene, CDR1 is SGHNT and CDR2 is YYREEE (reference sequence). V was trimmed by 0 bases and J by 5 bases, leaving 12 bases between them.

The rearrangement uses TRBV10-3 and TRBJ2-7; 10 bases are shared with TRBD1. Germline V gene sequence: CDR1 ENHRY, CDR2 SYGVKD. Germline trimming cut 8 bases from V and 0 bases from J; bases unmatched to any gene: 1. The CDR3 covers 13 residues. The CDR3 loop reads CAIGQGDSYEQYF. The CDR3 DNA follows: TGTGCCATCGGACAGGGGGACTCCTACGAGCAGTACTTC.

V is TRBV27 and J is TRBJ1-1; 7 bases match TRBD1. There are 13 residues in the CDR3. CDR1 is MNHEY, CDR2 SMNVEV, per germline (reference sequence). V gave up 6 bases and J gave up 1 base; unmatched junction bases: 2. This CDR3 is CASRRGPNTEAFF. The CDR3 DNA sequence: TGTGCCAGCAGGAGGGGGCCGAACACTGAAGCTTTCTTT.

This chain uses TRBV27 with TRBJ1-1, with D uncertain. There are 14 residues in the CDR3. The V gene's germline CDR1 is MNHEY and CDR2 SMNVEV (reference sequence). Trimming shortened V by 0 bases and J by 1 base, and 6 bases separated the two germline ends. CDR3 sequence reads: CASSLSSGNTEAFF. CDR3 DNA sequence: TGTGCCAGCAGTTTATCTTCAGGGAACACTGAAGCTTTCTTT.

The V call is TRBV19, the J call TRBJ2-3, with D unclear. The germline gives CDR1 LNHDA, CDR2 SQIVND (reference sequence). This CDR3 comprises 13 residues. Trimming stripped 5 bases from V and 6 bases from J, with 12 bases between. CDR3 sequence (DNA): TGTGCCAGTAGTCCTTCGACCCCCGATACGCAGTATTTT. This gives the protein CASSPSTPDTQYF.

The chain carries TRBV6-5 and TRBJ2-2; unclear D gene. The germline V and J ends were trimmed by 6 bases and 2 bases, with 10 bases remaining between them. The germline gives CDR1 MNHEY, CDR2 SVGAGI. The CDR3 has 14 residues. CDR3 DNA sequence: TGTGCCAGCAGGGGCTCCGCCAACACCGGGGAGCTGTTTTTT. Translating gives CASRGSANTGELFF.

A word on this clone: The identical CDR3 is also encoded by other nucleotide sequences in the sample. The chain combines TRBV7-9 with TRBJ1-2; 7 nucleotides line up with TRBD1. The CDR3 runs to 13 residues. After removal of 4 bases from V and 6 bases from J, the junction contained 5 bases not matched to a gene. Germline lookup yields CDR1 SEHNR and CDR2 FQNEAQ (reference sequence). The CDR3 loop reads CASSSTGVDGYTF. The CDR3 DNA reads TGTGCCAGCAGCTCTACAGGGGTGGATGGCTACACCTTC.

CDR3 loop: CASSSPLWGQINSPLHF. CDR3 in DNA: TGTGCCAGCAGTTCCCCGCTTTGGGGACAGATTAATTCACCCCTCCACTTT. The chain joins TRBV28 to TRBJ1-6, with TRBD1 matching 7 bases. The CDR3 sequence is 17 residues long. The ends lost 4 bases at V and 6 bases at J; junction bases unmatched: 12. From germline, CDR1 is MDHEN and CDR2 SYDVKM.